These T cell receptor beta chains were read from a single sample in a study of neurological immune-mediated disorders. TCRdb analysed the 5' RACE reads with MiXCR anew, one entry per CDR3 protein. Of tens of thousands of distinct CDR3 sequences in the sample, around a tenth are singletons; the top ten hold about 6.6%. Sequences were obtained from PBMCs. The receptors shown here come from a male donor with HTLV-1-associated myelopathy (HAM/TSP). CDR3s include the opening cysteine and the closing phenylalanine or tryptophan. D genes are given only for firm matches. Not all rows give a size; the values are once, few, many and, for expanded clones, a class.

j_gene | d_gene | v_gene | abundance | CDR3nt | CDR3aa
TRBJ2-3 | . | TRBV12-3/TRBV12-4 | many | TGTGCCACCGAGTCGCCCGGAGATACGCAGTATTTT | CATESPGDTQYF
TRBJ2-7 | TRBD2 | TRBV7-2 | many | TGTGCCAGCAGCTCCCAGCGGGGGGTCCGGTACTTC | CASSSQRGVRYF
TRBJ2-7 | . | TRBV7-9 | many | TGTGCCAGCAGCTTAACCACCAGGGGCGAGCAGTACTTC | CASSLTTRGEQYF
TRBJ1-2 | . | TRBV27 | many | TGTGCCAGCAGTCCCATCCAAAGGCGCCGGTGGGGCTACACCTTC | CASSPIQRRRWGYTF
TRBJ1-1 | . | TRBV30 | . | TGTGCCTGGAGTCGTGGGGAAAGGGGGAACACTGAAGCTTTCTTT | CAWSRGERGNTEAFF
TRBJ2-7 | . | TRBV20-1 | many | TGCAGTGGTTCTAAACTCAGGGCCCCCTACGAGCAGTACTTC | CSGSKLRAPYEQYF
TRBJ2-5 | . | TRBV5-1 | many | TGCGCCAGCAGCTTGGACGCCCGCCAAGAGACCCAGTACTTC | CASSLDARQETQYF
TRBJ2-6 | . | TRBV5-1 | many | TGCGCCAGCAGTTTACAGGGCATCTTAGCCAACGTCCTGACTTTC | CASSLQGILANVLTF
TRBJ2-2 | . | TRBV6-5 | many | TGTGCCAGCAGTTATTTTCGGCAGCCGAACACCGGGGAGCTGTTTTTT | CASSYFRQPNTGELFF
TRBJ2-7 | . | TRBV9 | few | TGTGCCAGCAGCGTAGGTACAGGAGGGGGCCAGGACGAGCAGTACTTC | CASSVGTGGGQDEQYF
TRBJ1-1 | TRBD1 | TRBV20-1 | many | TGCAGTGCTAGAGATGACAGGGCCACTGAAGCTTTCTTT | CSARDDRATEAFF
TRBJ2-6 | TRBD1 | TRBV5-1 | many | TGCGCCAGCAATAGTGACAGGGCCGGGGCCAACGTCCTGACTTTC | CASNSDRAGANVLTF
TRBJ1-4 | . | TRBV20-1 | many | TGCAGTGCCCCACGCCGGCGCCTGGAGGAAAAACTGTTTTTT | CSAPRRRLEEKLFF
TRBJ2-7 | . | TRBV7-2 | medium-sized | TGTGCCAGCAGCTCATGGCAGGGGCGTGACGAGCAGTACTTC | CASSSWQGRDEQYF
TRBJ1-1 | . | TRBV9 | many | TGTGCCAGCAGCGTAGGTCGGTGGACTGAAGCTTTCTTT | CASSVGRWTEAFF
TRBJ2-1 | . | TRBV5-1 | many | TGCGCCAGCAGCTTGGTCGGGGTGGGAGAGCAGTTCTTC | CASSLVGVGEQFF
TRBJ2-7 | . | TRBV4-1 | few | TGCGCCAGCAGCCAAGATCCGGTGAGGGGCGAGCAGTACTTC | CASSQDPVRGEQYF
TRBJ1-1 | . | TRBV5-1 | many | TGCGCCAGCAGTTGGGACGGGGGGAACACTGAAGCTTTCTTT | CASSWDGGNTEAFF
TRBJ1-5 | . | TRBV12-3/TRBV12-4 | many | TGTGCCAGCAGTTTAGAGGGGGATCAGCCCCAGCATTTT | CASSLEGDQPQHF
TRBJ2-2 | . | TRBV5-6 | many | TGTGCCAGCAGCTTGGGTCCTACACCCCTAAGCACCGGGGAGCTGTTTTTT | CASSLGPTPLSTGELFF
TRBJ2-3 | . | TRBV5-4 | few | TGTGCCAGCAGCTTGGCCAGGGCCCGGTCCACAGATACGCAGTATTTT | CASSLARARSTDTQYF
TRBJ2-3 | . | TRBV10-3 | . | TGTGCCATCAGCTTTGGACGTTCCACGGATACGCAGTATTTT | CAISFGRSTDTQYF
TRBJ1-4 | . | TRBV10-3 | many | TGTGCCATCAGTGAGGACAACTTGGACGAAAAACTGTTTTTT | CAISEDNLDEKLFF
TRBJ1-1 | . | TRBV6-6 | . | TGTGCCAGCAGTTACCCGTCAGTGGTGCCGACTGAAGCTTTCTTT | CASSYPSVVPTEAFF
TRBJ2-1 | TRBD2 | TRBV5-1 | many | TGCGCCAGCAGCTTGGAAGGACTAGCGGGGGACAATGAGCAGTTCTTC | CASSLEGLAGDNEQFF
TRBJ2-7 | . | TRBV20-1 | many | TGCAGTGCTCCGGTACAGGGTCGCTACGAGCAGTACTTC | CSAPVQGRYEQYF
TRBJ2-7 | . | TRBV10-3 | many | TGTGCCATCAGTGAGTCGGCCAGGATTCCTTACGAGCAGTACTTC | CAISESARIPYEQYF
TRBJ2-3 | . | TRBV5-1 | many | TGCGCCAGCAGCGAGGGGACACACACAGATACGCAGTATTTT | CASSEGTHTDTQYF
TRBJ2-3 | TRBD2 | TRBV20-1 | many | TGCAGTGCTAGTGCGACTAGCGGGGCCGCAGATACGCAGTATTTT | CSASATSGAADTQYF
TRBJ1-1 | . | TRBV29-1 | many | TGCAGCGTTGAAGACCTGGCAGGGAGCAACATGAACACTGAAGCTTTCTTT | CSVEDLAGSNMNTEAFF
TRBJ1-1 | TRBD1 | TRBV5-5 | many | TGTGCCAGCAGCTCCAGACAGGGGGGGAACACTGAAGCTTTCTTT | CASSSRQGGNTEAFF
TRBJ1-1 | TRBD1 | TRBV29-1 | many | TGCAGCGTTGGTAAGACAGGGGACATGAACACTGAAGCTTTCTTT | CSVGKTGDMNTEAFF
TRBJ2-2 | . | TRBV5-6 | many | TGTGCCAGCAGCCTGTGGGTCCCCGGGGAGCTGTTTTTT | CASSLWVPGELFF
TRBJ2-7 | . | TRBV5-1 | many | TGCGCCAGCAGCTGGGACGGTTTCTACGAGCAGTACTTC | CASSWDGFYEQYF
TRBJ1-1 | TRBD1 | TRBV29-1 | many | TGCAGCGCCGGACAGGGCACTGAAGCTTTCTTT | CSAGQGTEAFF
TRBJ2-1 | TRBD2 | TRBV28 | few | TGTGCCAGCAGGCAGTGGACTAGCGGCTACAATGAGCAGTTCTTC | CASRQWTSGYNEQFF
TRBJ2-7 | TRBD1 | TRBV5-1 | many | TGCGCCAGCAGCTTGACAGGGGCCTCCTACGAGCAGTACTTC | CASSLTGASYEQYF
TRBJ1-4 | . | TRBV4-3 | many | TGCGCCAGCAGCCAGGAAAGAACAACTAATGAAAAACTGTTTTTT | CASSQERTTNEKLFF
TRBJ2-1 | TRBD2 | TRBV20-1 | many | TGCAGTGCCATCTCTCCGGGGGGAACCGGGCGTGAGCAGTTCTTC | CSAISPGGTGREQFF
TRBJ1-3 | . | TRBV7-6 | many | TGTGCCAGCAGCTCCCATCCGGGGTCTGGAAACACCATATATTTT | CASSSHPGSGNTIYF
TRBJ1-2 | TRBD1 | TRBV10-3 | many | TGTGCCATCAGCATGACGACAGGGGATCTAAACACCTTC | CAISMTTGDLNTF
TRBJ2-5 | . | TRBV7-2 | many | TGTGCCAGCAGCTTATCTACAGTCCAAGAGACCCAGTACTTC | CASSLSTVQETQYF
TRBJ2-2 | TRBD2 | TRBV5-5 | many | TGTGCCAGCAGCCGGACTAGCGGGGTCACCGGGGAGCTGTTTTTT | CASSRTSGVTGELFF
TRBJ2-3 | . | TRBV18 | many | TGTGCCAGCTCACCACTGGGGAGCACAGATACGCAGTATTTT | CASSPLGSTDTQYF
TRBJ1-6 | . | TRBV2 | many | TGTGCCAGCAGTGTTCAGGGTTCCTATAATTCACCCCTCCACTTT | CASSVQGSYNSPLHF
TRBJ2-7 | TRBD2 | TRBV5-1 | many | TGCGCCAGCAGCTTGGGCCCAAGCGGGGCCCGGTACGAGCAGTACTTC | CASSLGPSGARYEQYF
TRBJ2-3 | TRBD2 | TRBV7-9 | many | TGTGCCAGCACTCTAGCGGCTGGCACAGATACGCAGTATTTT | CASTLAAGTDTQYF
TRBJ1-4 | TRBD1 | TRBV12-3/TRBV12-4 | many | TGTGCCAGCAGTTCGGGACAGGGCCTCTTTAATGAAAAACTGTTTTTT | CASSSGQGLFNEKLFF
TRBJ2-5 | . | TRBV11-2 | many | TGTGCCAGCAGCCCAGGACAGTTCCAAGAGACCCAGTACTTC | CASSPGQFQETQYF
TRBJ1-6 | . | TRBV11-2 | many | TGTGCCAGCAGCTTAGAGGGGGGGGGGGTTTCACCCCTCCACTTT | CASSLEGGGVSPLHF
TRBJ1-1 | . | TRBV3-1 | . | TGTGCCAGCAGCCACTCCACAGAGAACACTAAAGCTTTCTTT | CASSHSTENTKAFF
TRBJ1-5 | . | TRBV7-9 | many | TGTGCCAGCAGCTTATATGAACAGTCTCTTGTTTTT | CASSLYEQSLVF
TRBJ1-5 | . | TRBV29-1 | many | TGCAGCGTGAGGGGAAACGATCAGCCCCAGCATTTT | CSVRGNDQPQHF
TRBJ1-1 | TRBD1 | TRBV6-1 | many | TGTGCCAGCAGTGGGACAGGGGGCAGCACTGAAGCTTTCTTT | CASSGTGGSTEAFF
TRBJ1-2 | TRBD1 | TRBV28 | many | TGTGCCAGCAGCAAAAGGACAGGGGGCATCTTTGGCTACACCTTC | CASSKRTGGIFGYTF
TRBJ2-7 | . | TRBV7-2 | many | TGTGCCAGCAGCTTTTTCGGCCGGGAGCAGTACTTC | CASSFFGREQYF
TRBJ2-7 | . | TRBV28 | many | TGTGCCAGCAGGGAGGCGACAGACATCTACGAGCAGTACTTC | CASREATDIYEQYF
TRBJ2-5 | . | TRBV7-2 | many | TGTGCCAGCAGCCGTTCGGAGGAGACCCAGTACTTC | CASSRSEETQYF
TRBJ2-4 | . | TRBV27 | many | TGTGCCAGCAGTTTATGGCCCCCCCTGGCAGGGGAAGTCCAATTAGCCAAAAACATTCAGTACTTC | CASSLWPPLAGEVQLAKNIQYF